Here is one TCR beta chain with its context. Produced via immunoSEQ multiplex PCR; TCRdb's table is partial and in-frame only. The table records roughly 220,000 clones, around three quarters of them present only once. This record belongs to a study of blood T cell repertoires in COVID-19. The wider study: The study drew acute and convalescent COVID-19 samples from the United States, Italy and Spain.

The V segment lost 6 bases and the J segment 11 bases; nucleotides outside the gene matches: 10. Germline-derived CDR1 and CDR2 are MDHEN and SYDVKM. The CDR3 spans 13 residues. This clonotype was obtained from a woman between 70 and 85 years old with acute or convalescent COVID-19. Sequencing was done on a sample of peripheral blood. The chain carries TRBV28 and TRBJ1-2; 9 nucleotides match TRBD1. The CDR3 protein is CASRRPGQGGYTF. CDR3 coding DNA: TGTGCCAGCAGGCGACCGGGACAGGGTGGGTACACCTTC.